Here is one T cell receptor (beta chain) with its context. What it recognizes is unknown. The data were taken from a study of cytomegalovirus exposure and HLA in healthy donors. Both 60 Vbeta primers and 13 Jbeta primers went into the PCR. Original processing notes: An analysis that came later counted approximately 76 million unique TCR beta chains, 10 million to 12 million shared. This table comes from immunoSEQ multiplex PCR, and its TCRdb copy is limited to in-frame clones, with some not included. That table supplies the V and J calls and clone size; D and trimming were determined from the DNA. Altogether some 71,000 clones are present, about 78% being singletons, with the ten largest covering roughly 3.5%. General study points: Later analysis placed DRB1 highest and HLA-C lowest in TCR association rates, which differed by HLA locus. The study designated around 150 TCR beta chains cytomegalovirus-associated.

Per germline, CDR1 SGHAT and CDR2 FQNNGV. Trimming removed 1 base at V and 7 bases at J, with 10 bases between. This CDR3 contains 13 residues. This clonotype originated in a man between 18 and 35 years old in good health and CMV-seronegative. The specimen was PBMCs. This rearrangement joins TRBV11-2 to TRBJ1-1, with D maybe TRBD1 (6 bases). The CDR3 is CASSLGLGGEAFF. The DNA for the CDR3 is TGTGCCAGCAGCTTAGGCTTAGGGGGTGAAGCTTTCTTT.